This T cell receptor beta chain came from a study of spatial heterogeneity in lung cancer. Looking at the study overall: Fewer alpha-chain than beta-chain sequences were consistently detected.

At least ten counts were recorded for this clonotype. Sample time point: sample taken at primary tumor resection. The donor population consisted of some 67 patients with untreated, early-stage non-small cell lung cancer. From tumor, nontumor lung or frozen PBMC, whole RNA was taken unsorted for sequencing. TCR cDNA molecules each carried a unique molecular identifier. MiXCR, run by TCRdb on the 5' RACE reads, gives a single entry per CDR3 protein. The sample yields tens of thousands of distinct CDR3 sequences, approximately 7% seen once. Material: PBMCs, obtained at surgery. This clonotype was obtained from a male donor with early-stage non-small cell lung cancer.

CDR3 region: CASSLFRGYEQYF. In DNA form, the CDR3 reads TGTGCCAGCAGCCTCTTTCGGGGCTACGAGCAGTACTTC. This chain links TRBV11-1 with TRBJ2-7; TRBD2 might be the D (5 bases). The CDR3 covers 13 residues. Between the trimmed V and J ends, which lost 5 bases and 3 bases, there was a span of 11 bases. Germline V CDR1 and CDR2: SGHAT, FQDESV (reference sequence).